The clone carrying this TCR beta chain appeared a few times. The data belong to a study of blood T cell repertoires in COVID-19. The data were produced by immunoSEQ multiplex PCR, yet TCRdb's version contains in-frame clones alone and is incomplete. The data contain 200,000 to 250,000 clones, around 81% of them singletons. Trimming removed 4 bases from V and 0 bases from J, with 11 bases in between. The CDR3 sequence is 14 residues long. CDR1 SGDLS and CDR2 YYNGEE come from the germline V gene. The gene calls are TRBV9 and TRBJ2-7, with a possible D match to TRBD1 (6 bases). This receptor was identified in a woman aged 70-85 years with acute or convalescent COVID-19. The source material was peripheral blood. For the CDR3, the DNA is TGTGCCAGCAGCATGAACAGGGACTCCTACGAGCAGTACTTC. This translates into CASSMNRDSYEQYF.